A single sample gave rise to the 24 T cell receptor beta chains below, sequenced in a study of blood T cell repertoires in COVID-19. Clones were read by immunoSEQ multiplex PCR, and TCRdb kept only the in-frame ones, dropping some. The data show some 100,000 clones, 90% to 95% seen once. Material for sequencing was peripheral blood. All receptors come from a man aged 50 or older with active COVID-19.

The CDR3 DNA sequence: TGTGCCAGCAGTGCGCCAGGGGTCTCCTCCGGGGAGCTGTTTTTT. Amino acids: CASSAPGVSSGELFF. The chain has TRBV2 and TRBJ2-2; D is possibly TRBD1 (6 bases). V was shortened by 4 bases and J by 6 bases, with 15 bases between the two germline ends. The CDR3 has 15 residues. Germline V gene sequence: CDR1 SNHLY, CDR2 FYNNEI.

V is TRBV11-2 and J is TRBJ2-4; 7 positions agree with TRBD1. CDR3 length: 14 residues. Trimming cost V 6 bases and J 1 base; bases outside gene matches: 3. Germline CDR1 is SGHAT and CDR2 is FQNNGV. The DNA for the CDR3 is TGTGCCAGCAGAAAGGACAGGGCCAAAAACATTCAGTACTTC. Protein product: CASRKDRAKNIQYF.

V gene TRBV5-1 combines with J gene TRBJ2-5, with D tentatively TRBD1 (5 bases). The V end lost 0 bases, the J end lost 7 bases, and 13 bases lay between the germline ends. CDR3 size: 14 residues. The V gene's germline CDR1 is SGHRS and CDR2 YFSETQ. The CDR3 loop reads CASSLGQNKRTQYF. The CDR3 nucleotides are TGCGCCAGCAGCTTGGGACAGAACAAAAGGACCCAGTACTTC.

The CDR3 spells CATSRGSSYNEQFF. The CDR3 region has the DNA TGTGCCACCAGCAGAGGGAGCTCCTACAATGAGCAGTTCTTC. The chain has TRBV15 and TRBJ2-1, with no clear D. The CDR3 is 14 amino acids. The ends were cut back, 1 base at V and 0 bases at J, with 4 bases in the middle. The V gene's germline CDR1 is LNHNV and CDR2 YYDKDF (reference sequence). The variable domain in full, with the rest retrieved from reference TRBV15 and TRBJ2-1, is DAMVIQNPRYQVTQFGKPVTLSCSQTLNHNVMYWYQQKSSQAPKLLFHYYDKDFNNEADTPDNFQSRRPNTSFCFLDIRSPGLGDTAMYLCATSRGSSYNEQFFGPGTRLTVL.

The chain recombines TRBV18 with TRBJ1-1, with TRBD1 identical over 7 bases. The J segment lost 0 bases and the V segment lost 1 base, leaving 5 bases of the junction unmatched. The length of the CDR3 is 16 residues. Per germline, CDR1 KGHSH and CDR2 LQKENI. CDR3 bases: TGTGCCAGCTCACCACAGGCAGGGGGGATGAACACTGAAGCTTTCTTT. This codes for CASSPQAGGMNTEAFF. The full variable domain, in which reference TRBV18 and TRBJ1-1 provide the parts outside the CDR3, is NAGVMQNPRHLVRRRGQEARLRCSPMKGHSHVYWYRQLPEEGLKFMVYLQKENIIDESGMPKERFSAEFPKEGPSILRIQQVVRGDSAAYFCASSPQAGGMNTEAFFGQGTRLTVV.

The V and J genes are TRBV18 and TRBJ2-1; a weak D match, TRBD2 (5 bases). This CDR3 is 15 amino acids long. Looked up from germline, CDR1 is KGHSH and CDR2 is LQKENI. V was cut by 0 bases and J by 9 bases, with 15 bases left in between. CDR3 region: CASSPPSGREGEQFF. Written as DNA, the CDR3 is TGTGCCAGCTCACCACCGTCTGGTCGGGAAGGTGAGCAGTTCTTC.

V and J are TRBV25-1 and TRBJ1-2; maybe TRBD1 (5 bases). CDR3 size: 14 residues. V was cut by 7 bases and J by 8 bases, with 20 bases left in between. From germline, CDR1 is MGHDK and CDR2 SYGVNS. The CDR3 is CASKYTGTWGGYTF. CDR3 bases: TGTGCCAGCAAATATACGGGGACTTGGGGAGGCTACACCTTC.

This clone has only one observation. This rearrangement joins TRBV10-2 to TRBJ2-7; D may be TRBD2 (6 bases). The CDR3 extends over 13 amino acids. In germline, CDR1 is WSHSY, CDR2 SAAADI. V lost 2 bases and J lost 3, with 8 bases in between. CDR3 protein: CASSEEGLYEQYF. CDR3 DNA: TGCGCCAGCAGTGAGGAGGGACTCTACGAGCAGTACTTC.

V and J are TRBV7-3 and TRBJ2-1, with D possibly TRBD2 on 5 matching bases. The V gene lost 1 base and the J gene lost 11 bases, with 12 bases spanning the gap. Germline assignment: CDR1 SGHTA and CDR2 FQGTGA. CDR3 length: 13 amino acids. This CDR3 reads CASSLSIGVKQFF. The CDR3 DNA reads TGTGCCAGCAGCTTAAGTATCGGGGTAAAGCAGTTCTTC.

The V and J genes are TRBV5-4 and TRBJ1-1; tentatively, D is TRBD1 (5 bases). Germline V lookup: CDR1 SGHNT, CDR2 YYREEE (reference sequence). The length of the CDR3 is 14 residues. Deletions cut 9 bases from V and 3 bases from J, with 18 bases between. CDR3 sequence reads: CATRVGGGDTEAFF. In DNA, the CDR3 is TGTGCCACCCGTGTGGGGGGAGGGGACACTGAAGCTTTCTTT.

The chain is built from TRBV6-5 and TRBJ2-5, with 7 bases that match TRBD2. The CDR3 contains 15 residues. CDR1 is MNHEY and CDR2 is SVGAGI in the germline V gene. V lost 6 bases and J lost 2; bases outside the gene matches: 9. CDR3 protein: CASSLLARAQETQYF. The CDR3 coding sequence is TGTGCCAGCAGCCTACTAGCGAGAGCGCAAGAGACCCAGTACTTC.

The chain combines TRBV6-5 with TRBJ2-1; D is ambiguous. Trimming left V 6 bases short and J 0 bases short, with 12 bases between. This CDR3 contains 15 residues. CDR1 is MNHEY and CDR2 is SVGAGI in the germline V gene. The CDR3 DNA reads TGTGCCAGCAGCGATAGTCTGAGCTCCTACAATGAGCAGTTCTTC. Protein: CASSDSLSSYNEQFF.

This clone was counted between two and nine times. V is TRBV5-5 and J is TRBJ2-1; D may be TRBD2 (6 bases). The CDR3 has 15 residues. Germline V gene lookup returns CDR1 SGHKS and CDR2 YYEKEE (reference sequence). Trimming took 5 bases from V and 4 from J, leaving 16 bases between them. In DNA, the CDR3 is TGTGCCAGCAGTCCCGTGATAGCGGTATACAATGAGCAGTTCTTC. Translating it yields CASSPVIAVYNEQFF.

The chain recombines TRBV5-6 with TRBJ1-6; D may be TRBD1 (6 bases). The CDR3 has 14 amino acids. The V gene lost 1 base and the J gene lost 11 bases, with 13 bases spanning the gap. CDR1 SGHDT and CDR2 YYEEEE come from the germline V gene. Here the CDR3 DNA reads TGTGCCAGCAGCTTGAACAGGGTCGGGACACCCCTCCACTTT. Protein sequence: CASSLNRVGTPLHF.

The chain has TRBV5-1 and TRBJ2-5; D is possibly TRBD2 (6 bases). The V and J ends lost 0 bases and 2 bases respectively, with 8 bases between them. The CDR3 is 14 amino acids. Germline CDR1 SGHRS, CDR2 YFSETQ. In DNA form, the CDR3 reads TGCGCCAGCAGCTTGGGACTAGTGCAAGAGACCCAGTACTTC. It is translated as CASSLGLVQETQYF.

The chain is built from TRBV7-9 and TRBJ2-7; possible D gene TRBD2, 5 bases. The CDR3 contains 12 residues. Trimming shortened V by 0 bases and J by 6 bases, and 6 bases separated the two germline ends. CDR1 SEHNR and CDR2 FQNEAQ come from the germline V gene (reference sequence). CDR3 region: CASSLAGSEQYF. The CDR3 region has the DNA TGTGCCAGCAGCTTAGCAGGGAGCGAGCAGTACTTC.

This chain joins TRBV7-8 and TRBJ2-3, with 13 bases identical to TRBD2. The CDR3 extends over 16 amino acids. V lost 5 bases and J lost 1; bases outside the gene matches: 3. Germline loops: CDR1 SGHVS, CDR2 FQNEAQ. The CDR3 sequence is CASSGGLAGGTDTQYF. DNA of the CDR3: TGTGCCAGCAGCGGAGGACTAGCGGGGGGCACAGATACGCAGTATTTT.

The V and J genes are TRBV21-1 and TRBJ1-4; the tabulated D call, TRBD1, remains unverified against the DNA. TRBV21-1 is annotated as a pseudogene. This CDR3 contains 15 residues. This chain's CDR3 is CASNSTRDRAEKLFF. CDR3 nucleotides: TGTGCCAGCAACTCCACCCGGGACAGGGCCGAAAAACTGTTTTTT.

The gene calls are TRBV19 and TRBJ1-6; no clear D. V lost 7 bases and J lost 0, with 10 bases in between. The germline V gene has CDR1 LNHDA and CDR2 SQIVND (reference sequence). The CDR3 loop spans 15 amino acids. This CDR3 reads CASTPDGSYNSPLHF. The CDR3 bases are TGTGCCAGTACCCCAGATGGCTCCTATAATTCACCCCTCCACTTT.

A single count supports this clone. The V gene is TRBV4-1, the J gene TRBJ1-1; D is unresolved. The V gene's germline CDR1 is MGHRA and CDR2 YSYEKL. V lost 0 bases and J 6 bases, leaving 17 bases between the germline ends. This CDR3 contains 16 residues. The CDR3 sequence: CASSQELEGFRPEAFF. The DNA for the CDR3 is TGCGCCAGCAGCCAAGAATTGGAGGGCTTTCGGCCTGAAGCTTTCTTT.

The chain combines TRBV27 with TRBJ2-7, with TRBD1 matching 8 bases. V lost 6 bases, J lost 7 bases, and 11 bases stayed unmatched. This CDR3 spans 14 amino acids. Germline loops: CDR1 MNHEY, CDR2 SMNVEV (reference sequence). The CDR3 here is CASSTNQGAREQYV. The CDR3 DNA follows: TGTGCCAGCAGCACTAACCAGGGGGCGAGGGAGCAGTACGTC.

This sequence joins TRBV21-1 and TRBJ2-7; TRBD2 was called by the table and not checked on the DNA. TRBV21-1 is noted as a pseudogene. The CDR3 has 16 amino acids. The DNA of the CDR3 is TGTGCCAGCAGCAAAAGGTCATGCGGGTCCTCCTACGAGCAGTACGTC. This sequence encodes CASSKRSCGSSYEQYV.

The chain couples TRBV5-1 to TRBJ2-3, with TRBD1 matching 7 bases. The germline V gene encodes CDR1 SGHRS and CDR2 YFSETQ. The ends lost 3 bases at V and 2 bases at J; junction bases unmatched: 6. This CDR3 spans 15 amino acids. DNA of the CDR3: TGCGCCAGCAGCTCGAGACAGGGAAACACAGATACGCAGTATTTT. Translated: CASSSRQGNTDTQYF.

V gene TRBV19 combines with J gene TRBJ1-1, with TRBD1 identical over 9 bases. The CDR3 loop spans 12 amino acids. The germline CDR1 and CDR2 sequences are LNHDA and SQIVND (reference sequence). With V trimmed by 10 bases and J by 5 bases, 5 bases remained unmatched. The CDR3 is CATRTGVTEAFF. DNA for the CDR3: TGTGCCACTCGGACAGGGGTTACTGAAGCTTTCTTT.